A selection of T cell receptor beta chains follows, all from one sample in a study of blood T cell repertoires in COVID-19. The method was immunoSEQ multiplex PCR; TCRdb's version includes in-frame clones alone and lacks a portion of them. The table records about 270,000 clones, 82% of them present only once. Specimen: peripheral blood. The receptors originated from a woman between 18 and 29 years old with acute or convalescent COVID-19. The CDR3 runs from the conserved cysteine through the conserved F or W. The D gene is left open where the match is weak. Not all rows give a size; the values are once, few, many and, for expanded clones, a class.

abundance: .
v_gene: TRBV4-2
d_gene: .
j_gene: TRBJ2-7
CDR3aa: CASSPSKKRTLSYEQYF
CDR3nt: TGTGCCAGCAGCCCAAGCAAAAAGCGGACTCTTTCCTACGAGCAGTACTTC

abundance: .
v_gene: TRBV15
d_gene: .
j_gene: TRBJ1-1
CDR3aa: CATSGSILNTEAFF
CDR3nt: TGTGCCACCAGCGGTAGCATATTGAACACTGAAGCTTTCTTT

abundance: .
v_gene: TRBV18
d_gene: TRBD2
j_gene: TRBJ2-3
CDR3aa: CASSPRGTSGSADTQYF
CDR3nt: TGTGCCAGCTCACCACGTGGGACTAGCGGGAGCGCAGATACGCAGTATTTT

abundance: .
v_gene: TRBV19
d_gene: .
j_gene: TRBJ1-5
CDR3aa: CASSIVSHTNQPQHF
CDR3nt: TGTGCCAGTAGTATAGTCTCCCACACCAATCAGCCCCAGCATTTT

abundance: .
v_gene: TRBV5-1
d_gene: TRBD2
j_gene: TRBJ2-2
CDR3aa: CASSWAGTSGNTGELFF
CDR3nt: TGCGCCAGCAGCTGGGCCGGGACTAGCGGAAACACCGGGGAGCTGTTTTTT

abundance: .
v_gene: TRBV18
d_gene: .
j_gene: TRBJ1-6
CDR3aa: CASSQGTEGGSPLHF
CDR3nt: TGTGCCAGCTCACAGGGGACGGAGGGCGGTTCACCCCTCCACTTT

abundance: .
v_gene: TRBV19
d_gene: TRBD1
j_gene: TRBJ1-2
CDR3aa: CASSIDTGVGHGYTF
CDR3nt: TGTGCCAGTAGTATAGACACAGGGGTGGGTCATGGCTACACCTTC

abundance: .
v_gene: TRBV5-4
d_gene: .
j_gene: TRBJ2-1
CDR3aa: CASSLKTSQWDEQFF
CDR3nt: TGTGCCAGCAGCTTGAAGACTTCACAATGGGATGAGCAGTTCTTC

abundance: .
v_gene: TRBV3-1/TRBV3-2
d_gene: .
j_gene: TRBJ1-5
CDR3aa: CASSQGREQPQHF
CDR3nt: TGTGCCAGCAGCCAAGGAAGGGAGCAGCCCCAGCATTTT

abundance: .
v_gene: TRBV14
d_gene: .
j_gene: TRBJ1-2
CDR3aa: CASSQWGGGGYTF
CDR3nt: TGTGCCAGCAGCCAGTGGGGAGGAGGTGGCTACACCTTC

abundance: .
v_gene: TRBV7-2
d_gene: TRBD2
j_gene: TRBJ2-1
CDR3aa: CASSPWREGLVEQFF
CDR3nt: TGTGCCAGCAGCCCCTGGCGGGAGGGCCTCGTTGAGCAGTTCTTC

abundance: .
v_gene: TRBV28
d_gene: .
j_gene: TRBJ1-5
CDR3aa: CASSFGEGSNQPQHF
CDR3nt: TGTGCCAGCAGTTTTGGGGAGGGTAGCAATCAGCCCCAGCATTTT

abundance: .
v_gene: TRBV13
d_gene: TRBD2
j_gene: TRBJ2-1
CDR3aa: CASSPTSGSSYNEQFF
CDR3nt: TGTGCCAGCAGCCCGACTAGCGGGAGCTCCTACAATGAGCAGTTCTTC

abundance: .
v_gene: TRBV28
d_gene: .
j_gene: TRBJ1-4
CDR3aa: CASSLFLAGSSLFF
CDR3nt: TGTGCCAGCAGTTTATTTTTAGCGGGTAGTTCACTGTTTTTT

abundance: .
v_gene: TRBV28
d_gene: .
j_gene: TRBJ2-3
CDR3aa: CASTAWGPGTDTQYF
CDR3nt: TGTGCCAGCACCGCCTGGGGCCCTGGCACAGATACGCAGTATTTT

abundance: .
v_gene: TRBV11-2
d_gene: .
j_gene: TRBJ1-3
CDR3aa: CASSPGQNSGNTIYF
CDR3nt: TGTGCCAGCAGCCCAGGACAAAACTCTGGAAACACCATATATTTT

abundance: .
v_gene: TRBV28
d_gene: .
j_gene: TRBJ2-1
CDR3aa: CASSVEFTATYNEQFF
CDR3nt: TGTGCCAGCAGTGTTGAGTTTACAGCTACCTACAATGAGCAGTTCTTC

abundance: .
v_gene: TRBV6-1
d_gene: .
j_gene: TRBJ1-6
CDR3aa: CASSSRLFNSPLHF
CDR3nt: TGTGCCAGCAGTTCCCGACTGTTTAATTCACCCCTCCACTTT

abundance: .
v_gene: TRBV29-1
d_gene: .
j_gene: TRBJ2-7
CDR3aa: CSVELQGYEQYF
CDR3nt: TGCAGCGTCGAGCTACAGGGTTACGAGCAGTACTTC

abundance: .
v_gene: TRBV7-2
d_gene: TRBD1
j_gene: TRBJ1-2
CDR3aa: CASSSPDSDRGIADGYTF
CDR3nt: TGTGCCAGCAGCTCTCCAGATTCGGACAGGGGGATTGCGGATGGCTACACCTTC

abundance: .
v_gene: TRBV27
d_gene: TRBD2
j_gene: TRBJ2-7
CDR3aa: CASSLVAQRGYEQYF
CDR3nt: TGTGCCAGCAGTTTAGTGGCCCAGCGGGGCTACGAGCAGTACTTC

abundance: .
v_gene: TRBV7-9
d_gene: TRBD2
j_gene: TRBJ2-1
CDR3aa: CASRLQTSGVSYEQFF
CDR3nt: TGTGCCAGCAGACTCCAGACTAGCGGGGTATCCTATGAGCAGTTCTTC

abundance: .
v_gene: TRBV4-3
d_gene: TRBD1
j_gene: TRBJ1-1
CDR3aa: CASSQDSGGTEAFF
CDR3nt: TGCGCCAGCAGCCAAGATTCAGGGGGCACTGAAGCTTTCTTT

abundance: .
v_gene: TRBV7-2
d_gene: TRBD2
j_gene: TRBJ2-1
CDR3aa: CASSTQAGFNEQFF
CDR3nt: TGTGCCAGCAGCACTCAAGCGGGATTCAATGAGCAGTTCTTC

abundance: .
v_gene: TRBV5-1
d_gene: TRBD1
j_gene: TRBJ1-6
CDR3aa: CASSLAPRQGDNSPLHF
CDR3nt: TGCGCCAGCAGCTTGGCCCCCCGACAGGGGGATAATTCACCCCTCCACTTT

abundance: .
v_gene: TRBV5-1
d_gene: .
j_gene: TRBJ2-7
CDR3aa: CASSLQGLRYEQYF
CDR3nt: TGCGCCAGCAGTCTCCAGGGACTCCGCTACGAGCAGTACTTC

abundance: once
v_gene: TRBV5-4
d_gene: .
j_gene: TRBJ1-4
CDR3aa: CASSLSGNEKLFF
CDR3nt: TGTGCCAGCAGCTTGTCCGGTAATGAAAAACTGTTTTTT

abundance: .
v_gene: TRBV29-1
d_gene: TRBD2
j_gene: TRBJ2-1
CDR3aa: CSVEETLAGGSNEQFF
CDR3nt: TGCAGCGTTGAAGAGACCCTAGCGGGAGGCTCCAATGAGCAGTTCTTC

abundance: once
v_gene: TRBV5-1
d_gene: .
j_gene: TRBJ2-7
CDR3aa: CASSSRTNLAYEQYF
CDR3nt: TGCGCCAGCAGTTCCCGGACTAATCTTGCCTACGAGCAGTACTTC

abundance: .
v_gene: TRBV19
d_gene: TRBD1
j_gene: TRBJ2-1
CDR3aa: CASSIFRGRPSLNEQFF
CDR3nt: TGTGCCAGTAGTATCTTCAGGGGGCGGCCTAGCCTCAATGAGCAGTTCTTC

abundance: few
v_gene: TRBV7-3
d_gene: .
j_gene: TRBJ2-7
CDR3aa: CASSQDRGEQYF
CDR3nt: TGTGCCAGCAGCCAAGACAGAGGCGAGCAGTACTTC